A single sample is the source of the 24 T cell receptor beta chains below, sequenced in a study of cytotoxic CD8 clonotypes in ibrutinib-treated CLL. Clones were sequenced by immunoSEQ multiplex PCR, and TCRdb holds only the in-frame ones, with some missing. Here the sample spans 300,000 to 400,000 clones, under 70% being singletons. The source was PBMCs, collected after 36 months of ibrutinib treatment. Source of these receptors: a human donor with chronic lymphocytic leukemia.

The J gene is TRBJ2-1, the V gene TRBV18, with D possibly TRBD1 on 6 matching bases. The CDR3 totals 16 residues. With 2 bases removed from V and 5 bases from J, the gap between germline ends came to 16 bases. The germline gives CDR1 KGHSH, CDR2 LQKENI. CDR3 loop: CASSPGQRALDNEQFF. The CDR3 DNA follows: TGTGCCAGCTCACCAGGACAGAGGGCTTTAGACAATGAGCAGTTCTTC.

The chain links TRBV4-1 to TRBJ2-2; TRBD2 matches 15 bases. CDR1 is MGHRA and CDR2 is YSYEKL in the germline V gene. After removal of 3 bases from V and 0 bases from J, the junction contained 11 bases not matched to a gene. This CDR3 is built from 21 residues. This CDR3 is CASSHPGTSGGPLANTGELFF. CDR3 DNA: TGCGCCAGCAGCCATCCTGGGACTAGCGGGGGGCCCTTAGCGAACACCGGGGAGCTGTTTTTT.

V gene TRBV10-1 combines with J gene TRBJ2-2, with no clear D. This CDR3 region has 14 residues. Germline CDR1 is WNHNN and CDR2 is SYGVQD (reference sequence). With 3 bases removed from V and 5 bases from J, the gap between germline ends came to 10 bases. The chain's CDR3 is CASSDNRRTGELFF. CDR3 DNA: TGCGCCAGCAGTGATAATCGGCGGACCGGGGAGCTGTTTTTT.

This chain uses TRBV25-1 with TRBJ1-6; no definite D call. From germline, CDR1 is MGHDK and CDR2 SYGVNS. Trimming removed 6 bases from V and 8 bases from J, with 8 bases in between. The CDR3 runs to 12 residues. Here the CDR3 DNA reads TGTGCCAGCAGAGGACTGGATTCACCCCTCCACTTT. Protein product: CASRGLDSPLHF.

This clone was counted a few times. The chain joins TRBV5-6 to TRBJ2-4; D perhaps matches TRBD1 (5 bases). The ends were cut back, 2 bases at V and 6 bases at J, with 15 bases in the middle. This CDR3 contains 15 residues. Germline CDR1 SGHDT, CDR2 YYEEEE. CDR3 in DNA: TGTGCCAGCAGCTTACTGGGGCCGACGCCAAACATTCAGTACTTC. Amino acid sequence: CASSLLGPTPNIQYF.

CDR3 loop: CASSPGGPASYEQYF. CDR3 sequence (DNA): TGTGCCAGCAGTCCGGGTGGACCTGCCTCCTACGAGCAGTACTTC. The chain carries TRBV28 and TRBJ2-7; D call uncertain. From germline, CDR1 is MDHEN and CDR2 SYDVKM. The CDR3 spans 15 residues. V lost 5 bases to trimming and J lost 0 bases, with 14 bases between them.

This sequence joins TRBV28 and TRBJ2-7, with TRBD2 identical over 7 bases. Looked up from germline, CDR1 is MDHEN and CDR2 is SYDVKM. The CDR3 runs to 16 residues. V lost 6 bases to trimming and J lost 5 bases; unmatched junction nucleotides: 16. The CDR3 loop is CASSADSGLLLNEQYF. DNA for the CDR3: TGTGCCAGCAGCGCCGATAGCGGGCTACTATTAAACGAGCAGTACTTC.

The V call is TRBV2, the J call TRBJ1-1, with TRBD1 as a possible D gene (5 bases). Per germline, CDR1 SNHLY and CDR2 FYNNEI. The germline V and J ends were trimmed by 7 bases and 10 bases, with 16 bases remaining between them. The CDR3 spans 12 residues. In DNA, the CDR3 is TGTGCCAGCAACCCGGGACGTGCTGTAGCTTTCTTT. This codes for CASNPGRAVAFF.

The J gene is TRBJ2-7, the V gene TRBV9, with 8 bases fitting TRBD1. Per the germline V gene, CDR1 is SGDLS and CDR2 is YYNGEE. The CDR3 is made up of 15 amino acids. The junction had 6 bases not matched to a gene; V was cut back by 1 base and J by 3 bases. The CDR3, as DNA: TGTGCCAGCAGCGTAAGCCGGACAGGGCACTACGAGCAGTACTTC. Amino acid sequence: CASSVSRTGHYEQYF.

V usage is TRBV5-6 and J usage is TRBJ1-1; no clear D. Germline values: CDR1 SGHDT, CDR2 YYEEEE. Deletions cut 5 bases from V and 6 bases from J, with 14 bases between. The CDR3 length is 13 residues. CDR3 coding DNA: TGTGCCAGCAGGCGACTGGTGGGCTCTGAAGCTTTCTTT. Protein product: CASRRLVGSEAFF.

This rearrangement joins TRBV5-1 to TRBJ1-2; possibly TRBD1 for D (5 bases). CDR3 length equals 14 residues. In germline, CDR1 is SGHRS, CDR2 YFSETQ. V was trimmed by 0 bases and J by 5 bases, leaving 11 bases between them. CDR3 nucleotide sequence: TGCGCCAGCAGCTTGGAGACGGGGCGGTATGGCTACACCTTC. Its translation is CASSLETGRYGYTF.

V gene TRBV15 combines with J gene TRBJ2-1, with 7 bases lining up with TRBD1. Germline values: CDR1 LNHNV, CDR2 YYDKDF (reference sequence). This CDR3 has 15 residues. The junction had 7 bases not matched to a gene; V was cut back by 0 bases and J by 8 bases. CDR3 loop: CATSRDRQGVDEQFF. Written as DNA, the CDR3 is TGTGCCACCAGCAGAGACCGACAGGGCGTGGATGAGCAGTTCTTC.

The CDR3 here is CASSQADRASNSPLHF. In DNA, the CDR3 is TGCGCCAGCAGCCAAGCCGACAGGGCTTCCAATTCACCCCTCCACTTT. The chain joins TRBV4-1 to TRBJ1-6, with 7 positions matching TRBD1. The germline gives CDR1 MGHRA, CDR2 YSYEKL. The ends lost 1 base at V and 7 bases at J; junction bases unmatched: 7. The CDR3 has 16 amino acids.

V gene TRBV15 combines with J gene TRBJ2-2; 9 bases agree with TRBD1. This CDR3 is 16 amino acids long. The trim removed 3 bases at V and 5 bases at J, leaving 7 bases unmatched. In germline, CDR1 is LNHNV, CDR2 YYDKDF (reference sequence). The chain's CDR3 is CATSRDTGGRTGELFF. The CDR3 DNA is TGTGCCACCAGCAGGGACACAGGGGGCCGTACCGGGGAGCTGTTTTTT.

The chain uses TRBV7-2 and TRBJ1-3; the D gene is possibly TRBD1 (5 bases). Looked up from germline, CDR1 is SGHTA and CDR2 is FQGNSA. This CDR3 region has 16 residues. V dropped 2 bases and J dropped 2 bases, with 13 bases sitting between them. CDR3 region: CASSLSIGAAGNTIYF. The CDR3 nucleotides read TGTGCCAGCAGCTTAAGTATAGGGGCTGCTGGAAACACCATATATTTT.

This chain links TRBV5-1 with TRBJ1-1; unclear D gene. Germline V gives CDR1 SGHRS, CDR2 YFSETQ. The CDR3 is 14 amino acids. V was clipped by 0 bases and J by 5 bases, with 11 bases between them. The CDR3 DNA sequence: TGCGCCAGCAGCTTGGGGGAGAGTGGGACTGAAGCTTTCTTT. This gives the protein CASSLGESGTEAFF.

CDR3 protein: CASVGPRGEQFF. DNA for the CDR3: TGTGCCAGCGTAGGCCCGAGGGGTGAGCAGTTCTTC. This chain connects TRBV7-3 to TRBJ2-1, with D tentatively TRBD1 or TRBD2 (5 bases each). Germline CDR1 and CDR2: SGHTA and FQGTGA. This CDR3 spans 12 amino acids. V dropped 8 bases and J dropped 9 bases, with 14 bases sitting between them.

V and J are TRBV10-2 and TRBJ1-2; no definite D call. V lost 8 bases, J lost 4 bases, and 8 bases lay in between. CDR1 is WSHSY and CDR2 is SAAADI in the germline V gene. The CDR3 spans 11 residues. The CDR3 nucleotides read TGCGCCAGCTCACAGAGCTATGGCTACACCTTC. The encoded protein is CASSQSYGYTF.

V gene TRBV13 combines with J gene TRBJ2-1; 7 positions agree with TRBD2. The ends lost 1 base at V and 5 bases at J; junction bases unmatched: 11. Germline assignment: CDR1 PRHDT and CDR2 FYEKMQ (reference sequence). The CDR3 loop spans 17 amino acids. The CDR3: CASSLVRSGGPHNEQFF. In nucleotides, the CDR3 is TGTGCCAGCAGCTTAGTCCGGTCGGGGGGACCTCACAATGAGCAGTTCTTC.

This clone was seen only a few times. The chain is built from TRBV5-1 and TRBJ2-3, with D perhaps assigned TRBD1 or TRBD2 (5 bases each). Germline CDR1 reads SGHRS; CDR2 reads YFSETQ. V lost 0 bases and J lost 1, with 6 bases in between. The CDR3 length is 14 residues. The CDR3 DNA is TGCGCCAGCAGCTTGGGGGACGGCACAGATACGCAGTATTTT. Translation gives CASSLGDGTDTQYF.

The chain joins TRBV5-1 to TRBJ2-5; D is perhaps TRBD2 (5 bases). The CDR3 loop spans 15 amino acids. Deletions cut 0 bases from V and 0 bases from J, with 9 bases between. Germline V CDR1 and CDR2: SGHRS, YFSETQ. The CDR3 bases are TGCGCCAGCAGCTTGGGGTGGGAGTACCAAGAGACCCAGTACTTC. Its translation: CASSLGWEYQETQYF.

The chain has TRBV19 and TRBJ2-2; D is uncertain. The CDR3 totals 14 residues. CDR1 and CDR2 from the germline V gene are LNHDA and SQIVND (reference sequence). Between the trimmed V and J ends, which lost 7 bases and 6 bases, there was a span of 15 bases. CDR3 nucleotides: TGTGCCAGTACCCTGCAGCTTGGGGCCGGGGAGCTGTTTTTT. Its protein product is CASTLQLGAGELFF.

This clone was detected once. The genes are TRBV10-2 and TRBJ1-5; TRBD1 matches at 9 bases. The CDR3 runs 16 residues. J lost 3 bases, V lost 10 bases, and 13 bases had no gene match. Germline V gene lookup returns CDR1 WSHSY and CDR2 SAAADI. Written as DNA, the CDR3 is TGCGCCATCGGGACAGGGTATTTGTGGACCAATCAGCCCCAGCATTTT. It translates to CAIGTGYLWTNQPQHF.

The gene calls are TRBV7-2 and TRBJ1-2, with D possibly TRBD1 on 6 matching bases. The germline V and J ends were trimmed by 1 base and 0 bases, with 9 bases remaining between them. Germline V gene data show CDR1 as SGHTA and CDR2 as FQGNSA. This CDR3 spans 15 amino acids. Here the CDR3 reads CASSLVGGPNYGYTF. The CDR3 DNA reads TGTGCCAGCAGCTTAGTAGGGGGTCCTAACTATGGCTACACCTTC.